The source of this TCR beta chain is a study of T cells after posttransplantation cyclophosphamide. The study's findings and limits: TRB overlap between skin or GI tissue T cells and blood was limited. Later blood repertoires were often dominated by clones from the donor CD8+ memory compartment. Recipient CMV seropositivity and CMV reactivation strongly tracked TRB clonality.

Sequencing was performed with immunoSEQ multiplex PCR; in TCRdb, only in-frame clones are kept and a portion is missing. The profile shows some 4,700 clones, around 78% of them singletons. Comments on this clone: Antigen specificity is unknown.

CDR1 and CDR2 from the germline V gene are SNHLY and FYNNEI. The CDR3 totals 13 residues. Deletions cut 6 bases from V and 3 bases from J, with 8 bases between. A marrow graft followed busulfan-fludarabine conditioning, with cyclophosphamide on days +3 and +4. The clonotype comes from a male patient aged 35-50 years who received an allogeneic stem cell transplant from a related donor, was CMV-positive, and had acute and chronic GVHD. Some T cells may be provided by the graft donor. The input for sequencing was PBMCs, taken after allogeneic stem cell transplant with posttransplant cyclophosphamide. This chain joins TRBV2 and TRBJ1-4; possibly TRBD1 for D (5 bases). CDR3 coding DNA: TGTGCCAGCAGCAGGGAAGCTAATGAAAAACTGTTTTTT. Encoded protein: CASSREANEKLFF.